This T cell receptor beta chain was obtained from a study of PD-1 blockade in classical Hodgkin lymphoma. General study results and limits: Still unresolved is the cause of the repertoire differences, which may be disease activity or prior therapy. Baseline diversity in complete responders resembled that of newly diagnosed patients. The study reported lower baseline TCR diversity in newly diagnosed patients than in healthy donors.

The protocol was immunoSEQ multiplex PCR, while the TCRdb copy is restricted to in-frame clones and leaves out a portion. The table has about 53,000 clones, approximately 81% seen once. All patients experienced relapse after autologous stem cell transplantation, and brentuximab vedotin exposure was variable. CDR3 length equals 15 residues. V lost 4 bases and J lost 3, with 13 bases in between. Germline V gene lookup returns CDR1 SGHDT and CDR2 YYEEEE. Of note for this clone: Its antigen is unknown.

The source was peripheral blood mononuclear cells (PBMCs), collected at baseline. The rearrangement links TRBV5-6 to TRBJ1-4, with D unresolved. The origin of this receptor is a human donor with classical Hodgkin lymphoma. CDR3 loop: CASSPYKVSNEKLFF. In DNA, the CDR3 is TGTGCCAGCAGCCCCTACAAAGTTTCTAATGAAAAACTGTTTTTT. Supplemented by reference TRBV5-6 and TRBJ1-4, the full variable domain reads DAGVTQSPTHLIKTRGQQVTLRCSPKSGHDTVSWYQQALGQGPQFIFQYYEEEERQRGNFPDRFSGHQFPNYSSELNVNALLLGDSALYLCASSPYKVSNEKLFFGSGTQLSVL.